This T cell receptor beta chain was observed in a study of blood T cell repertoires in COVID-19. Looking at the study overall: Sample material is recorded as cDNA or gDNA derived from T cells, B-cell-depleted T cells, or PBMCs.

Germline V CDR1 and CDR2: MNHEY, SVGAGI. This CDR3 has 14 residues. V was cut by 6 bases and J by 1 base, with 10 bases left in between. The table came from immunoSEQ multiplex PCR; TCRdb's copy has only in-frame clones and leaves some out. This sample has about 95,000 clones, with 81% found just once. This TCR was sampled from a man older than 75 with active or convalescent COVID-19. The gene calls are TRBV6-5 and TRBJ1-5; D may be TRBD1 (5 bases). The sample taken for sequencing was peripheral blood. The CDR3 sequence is CASRDKLSNQPQHF. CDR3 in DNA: TGTGCCAGCAGGGACAAACTCAGCAATCAGCCCCAGCATTTT.